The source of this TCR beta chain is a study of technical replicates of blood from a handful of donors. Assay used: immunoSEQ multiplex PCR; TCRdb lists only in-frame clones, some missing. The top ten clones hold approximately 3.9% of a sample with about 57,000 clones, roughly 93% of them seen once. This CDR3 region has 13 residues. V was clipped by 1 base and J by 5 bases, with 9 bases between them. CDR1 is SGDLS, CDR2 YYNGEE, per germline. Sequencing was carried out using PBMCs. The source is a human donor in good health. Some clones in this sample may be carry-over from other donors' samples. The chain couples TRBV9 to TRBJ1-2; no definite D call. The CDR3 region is CASSVISGYGYTF. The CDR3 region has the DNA TGTGCCAGCAGCGTAATTTCGGGGTATGGCTACACCTTC.